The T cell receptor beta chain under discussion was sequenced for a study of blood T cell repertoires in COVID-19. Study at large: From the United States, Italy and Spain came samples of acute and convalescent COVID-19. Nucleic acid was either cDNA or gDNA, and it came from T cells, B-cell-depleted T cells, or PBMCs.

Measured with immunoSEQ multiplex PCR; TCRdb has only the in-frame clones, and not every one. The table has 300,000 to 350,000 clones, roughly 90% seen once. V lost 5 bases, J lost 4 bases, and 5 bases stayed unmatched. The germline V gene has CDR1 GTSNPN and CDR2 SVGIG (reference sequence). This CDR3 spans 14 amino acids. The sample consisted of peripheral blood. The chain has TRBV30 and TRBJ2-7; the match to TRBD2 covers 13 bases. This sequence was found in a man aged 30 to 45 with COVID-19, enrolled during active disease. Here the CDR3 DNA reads TGTGCCTGGGGACTAGCGGGAGCAGGATACGAGCAGTACTTC. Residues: CAWGLAGAGYEQYF.